This T cell receptor (beta chain) was observed in a study of regulatory T cells in long-lasting Graves disease. Findings of the study overall: Persistent disease exhibited a predilection for TRBV28, TRBJ1-2 and TRBJ2-5. Clonotypes that were public and shared totalled fewer than 3,500 in persistent patients versus 966 in new patients.

The CDR3 loop spans 14 amino acids. Germline V gene data show CDR1 as SGHTA and CDR2 as FQGNSA. Unmatched junction bases numbered 5, after V lost 6 bases and J lost 5 bases. Assembly of TCR beta libraries relied on iRepertoire HTBI primers together with Arm-PCR of CDR3 regions. In the original analysis: In the combined samples, 50 to 75 TRBV and 14 TRBJ segments were identified. Each CDR3 protein is one row after TCRdb ran MiXCR on the multiplex PCR reads. These V and J calls are TCRdb output, not the study's own analysis. The table lists roughly 560,000 distinct CDR3 sequences, about 12% of them singletons. Indicated time point: newly diagnosed GD, antithyroid drugs for less than 3 months. PBMC RNA served as the TCR library source. The table lists this clonotype with many counts. Its target is not known. The sample also formed part of further work on T cells in Graves' hyperthyroidism and ophthalmopathy. That work adds: With a median lead of roughly 6.8 months before onset, the model predicted ophthalmopathy.

J is TRBJ2-2 and V is TRBV7-2, with 8 bases fitting TRBD2. The TCR comes from a woman aged 25-40 years with Graves disease. The sample consisted of peripheral blood mononuclear cells (PBMCs), taken at new diagnosis, from a patient treated with antithyroid drugs. This chain's CDR3 is CASRPTSGTGELFF. CDR3 DNA: TGTGCCAGCAGACCAACTAGCGGTACCGGGGAGCTGTTTTTT.